This TCR beta chain was observed in a study of blood T cell repertoires in COVID-19. This CDR3 spans 12 amino acids. Trimming stripped 2 bases from V and 6 bases from J, with 7 bases between. In germline, CDR1 is PRHDT, CDR2 FYEKMQ (reference sequence). This clone occurred a few times. Libraries were prepared by immunoSEQ multiplex PCR; TCRdb keeps only in-frame clonotypes and omits some of them. The sample has 200,000 to 300,000 clones; 86% are singletons. Categorization into cohorts depended on clinical history that participants reported. The clonotype was recovered from a woman under 30 who had recovered from COVID-19. What was sequenced was PBMCs or T cells enriched from blood (not recorded which). The chain is built from TRBV13 and TRBJ1-2; D is uncertain. The CDR3 bases are TGTGCCAGCAGCTTACGGGTCAATGGCTACACCTTC. Translating gives CASSLRVNGYTF.